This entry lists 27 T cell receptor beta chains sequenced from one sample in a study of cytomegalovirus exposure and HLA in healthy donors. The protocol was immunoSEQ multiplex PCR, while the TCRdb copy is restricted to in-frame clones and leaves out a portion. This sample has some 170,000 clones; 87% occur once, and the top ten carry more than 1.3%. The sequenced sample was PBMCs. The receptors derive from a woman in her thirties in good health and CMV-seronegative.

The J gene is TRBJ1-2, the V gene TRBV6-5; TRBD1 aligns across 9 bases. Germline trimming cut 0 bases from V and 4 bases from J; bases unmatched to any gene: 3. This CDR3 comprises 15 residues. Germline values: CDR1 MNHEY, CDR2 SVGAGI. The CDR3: CASSYSTGGGYGYTF. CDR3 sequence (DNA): TGTGCCAGCAGTTACTCGACAGGGGGAGGCTATGGCTACACCTTC.

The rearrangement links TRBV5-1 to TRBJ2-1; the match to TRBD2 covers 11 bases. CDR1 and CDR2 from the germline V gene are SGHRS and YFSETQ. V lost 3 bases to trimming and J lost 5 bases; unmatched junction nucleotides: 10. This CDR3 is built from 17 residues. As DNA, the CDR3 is TGCGCCAGCAGCTGGAAAAAAACTAGCGGGGGACACAATGAGCAGTTCTTC. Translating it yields CASSWKKTSGGHNEQFF.

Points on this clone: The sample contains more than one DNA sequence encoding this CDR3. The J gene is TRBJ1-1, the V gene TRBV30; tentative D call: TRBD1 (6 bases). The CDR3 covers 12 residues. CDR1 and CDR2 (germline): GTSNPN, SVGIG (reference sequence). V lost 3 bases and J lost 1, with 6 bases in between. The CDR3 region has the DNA TGTGCCTGGAGGGGACAGAACACTGAAGCTTTCTTT. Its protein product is CAWRGQNTEAFF.

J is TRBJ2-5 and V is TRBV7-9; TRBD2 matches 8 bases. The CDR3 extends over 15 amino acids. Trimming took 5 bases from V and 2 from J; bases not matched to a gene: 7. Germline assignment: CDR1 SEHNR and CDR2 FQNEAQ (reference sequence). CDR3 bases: TGTGCCAGCAGCCCGAGCGGGAGCGGACAAGAGACCCAGTACTTC. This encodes CASSPSGSGQETQYF. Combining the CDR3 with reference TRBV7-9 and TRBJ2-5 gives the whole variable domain DTGVSQNPRHKITKRGQNVTFRCDPISEHNRLYWYRQTLGQGPEFLTYFQNEAQLEKSRLLSDRFSAERPKGSFSTLEIQRTEQGDSAMYLCASSPSGSGQETQYFGPGTRLLVL.

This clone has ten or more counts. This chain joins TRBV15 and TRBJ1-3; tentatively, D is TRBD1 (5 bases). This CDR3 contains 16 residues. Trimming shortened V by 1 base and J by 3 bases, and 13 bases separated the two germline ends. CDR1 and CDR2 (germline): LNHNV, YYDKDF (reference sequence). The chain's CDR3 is CATSRAFQGGGNTIYF. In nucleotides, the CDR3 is TGTGCCACCAGCAGAGCCTTCCAGGGTGGTGGAAACACCATATATTTT.

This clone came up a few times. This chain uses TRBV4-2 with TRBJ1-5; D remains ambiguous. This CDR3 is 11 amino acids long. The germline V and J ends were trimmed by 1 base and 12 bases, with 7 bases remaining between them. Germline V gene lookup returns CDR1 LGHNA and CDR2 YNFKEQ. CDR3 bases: TGTGCCAGCAGCCAAGGCCGGGACCAGCATTTT. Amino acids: CASSQGRDQHF.

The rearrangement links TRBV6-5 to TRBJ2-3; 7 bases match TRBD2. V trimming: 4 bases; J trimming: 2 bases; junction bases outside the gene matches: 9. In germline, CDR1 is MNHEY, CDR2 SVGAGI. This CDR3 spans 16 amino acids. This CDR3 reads CASSWGGRLATDTQYF. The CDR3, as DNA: TGTGCCAGCAGTTGGGGTGGGAGACTAGCCACAGATACGCAGTATTTT.

CDR3 in DNA: TGTGCCAGTAGTATAGGGGCTAGCGGGGGACAAGAGACCCAGTACTTC. Translated, it gives CASSIGASGGQETQYF. J is TRBJ2-5 and V is TRBV19, with TRBD2 matching over 10 bases. CDR1 and CDR2 (germline): LNHDA, SQIVND (reference sequence). The CDR3 is 16 amino acids. The V and J ends lost 1 base and 2 bases, in that order; junction bases with no gene match: 4.

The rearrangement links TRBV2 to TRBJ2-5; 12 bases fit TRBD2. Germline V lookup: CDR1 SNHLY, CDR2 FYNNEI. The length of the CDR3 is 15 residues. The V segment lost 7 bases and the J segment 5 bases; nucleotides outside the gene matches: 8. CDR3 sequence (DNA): TGTGCCAGCAAAAAACTAGCGGGGGGTTTGGAGACCCAGTACTTC. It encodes CASKKLAGGLETQYF.

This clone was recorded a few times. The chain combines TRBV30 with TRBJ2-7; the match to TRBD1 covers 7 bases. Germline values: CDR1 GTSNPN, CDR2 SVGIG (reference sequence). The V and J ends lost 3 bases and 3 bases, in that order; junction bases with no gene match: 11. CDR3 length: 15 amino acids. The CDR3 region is CAWRSTGVGIYEQYF. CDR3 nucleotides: TGTGCCTGGAGGTCCACAGGGGTTGGGATCTACGAGCAGTACTTC. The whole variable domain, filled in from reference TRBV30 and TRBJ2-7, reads SQTIHQWPATLVQPVGSPLSLECTVEGTSNPNLYWYRQAAGRGLQLLFYSVGIGQISSEVPQNLSASRPQDRQFILSSKKLLLSDSGFYLCAWRSTGVGIYEQYFGPGTRLTVT.

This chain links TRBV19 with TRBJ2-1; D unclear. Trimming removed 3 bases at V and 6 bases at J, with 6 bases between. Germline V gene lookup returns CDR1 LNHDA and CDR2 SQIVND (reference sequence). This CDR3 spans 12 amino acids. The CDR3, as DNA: TGTGCCAGTAGTATCTACTCCAATGAGCAGTTCTTC. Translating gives CASSIYSNEQFF.

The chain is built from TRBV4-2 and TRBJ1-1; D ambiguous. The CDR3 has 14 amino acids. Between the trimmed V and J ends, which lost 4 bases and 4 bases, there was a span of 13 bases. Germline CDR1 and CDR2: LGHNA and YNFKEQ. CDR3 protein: CASSPEGEGTEAFF. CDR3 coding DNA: TGTGCCAGCAGCCCGGAGGGCGAAGGCACTGAAGCTTTCTTT.

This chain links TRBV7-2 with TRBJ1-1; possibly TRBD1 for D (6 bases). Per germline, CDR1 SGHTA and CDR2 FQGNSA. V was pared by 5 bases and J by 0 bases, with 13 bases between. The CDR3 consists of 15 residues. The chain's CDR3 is CASSEATGMNTEAFF. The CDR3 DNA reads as TGTGCCAGCAGCGAGGCGACAGGTATGAACACTGAAGCTTTCTTT.

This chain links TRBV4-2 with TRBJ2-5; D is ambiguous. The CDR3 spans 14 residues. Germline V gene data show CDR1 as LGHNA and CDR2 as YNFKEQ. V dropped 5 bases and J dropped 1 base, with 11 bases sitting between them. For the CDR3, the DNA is TGTGCCAGCAGCACCCGACACTTCCAAGAGACCCAGTACTTC. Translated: CASSTRHFQETQYF.

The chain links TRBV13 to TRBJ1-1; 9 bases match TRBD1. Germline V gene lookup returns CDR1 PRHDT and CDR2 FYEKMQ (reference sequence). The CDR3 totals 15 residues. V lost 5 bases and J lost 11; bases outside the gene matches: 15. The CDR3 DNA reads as TGTGCCAGCAGCAGTAATGCGGACAGGGGTCTAGTCGCTTTCTTT. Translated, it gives CASSSNADRGLVAFF.

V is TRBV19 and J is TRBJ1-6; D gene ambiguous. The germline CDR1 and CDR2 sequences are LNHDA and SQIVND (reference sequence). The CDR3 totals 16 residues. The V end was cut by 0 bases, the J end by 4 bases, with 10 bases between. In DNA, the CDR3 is TGTGCCAGTAGTATAGAGGCAGACTCTTATAATTCACCCCTCCACTTT. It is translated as CASSIEADSYNSPLHF.

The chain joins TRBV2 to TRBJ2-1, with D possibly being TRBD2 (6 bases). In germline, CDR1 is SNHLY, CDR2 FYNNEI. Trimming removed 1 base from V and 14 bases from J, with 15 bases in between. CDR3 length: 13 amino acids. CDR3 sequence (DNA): TGTGCCAGCAGTGAAGTTGGGGGGATCATGGAGTTCTTC. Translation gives CASSEVGGIMEFF.

The CDR3, as DNA: TGCAGCGTTTCCGGCGGGACAGTCCAAGAGACCCAGTACTTC. Residues: CSVSGGTVQETQYF. The chain employs TRBV29-1 and TRBJ2-5, with a tentative D call TRBD1 (7 bases). The V gene lost 5 bases and the J gene lost 1 base, with 14 bases spanning the gap. The CDR3 is 14 amino acids. In germline, CDR1 is SQVTM, CDR2 ANQGSEA.

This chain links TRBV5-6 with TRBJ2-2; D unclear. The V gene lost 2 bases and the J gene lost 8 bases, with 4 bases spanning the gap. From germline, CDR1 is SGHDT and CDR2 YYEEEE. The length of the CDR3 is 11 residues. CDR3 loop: CASSFRGELFF. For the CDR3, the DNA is TGTGCCAGCAGCTTTCGTGGGGAGCTGTTTTTT.

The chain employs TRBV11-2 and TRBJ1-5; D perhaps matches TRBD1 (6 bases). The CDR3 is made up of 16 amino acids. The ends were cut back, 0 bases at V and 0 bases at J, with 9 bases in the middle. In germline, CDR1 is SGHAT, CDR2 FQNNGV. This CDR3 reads CASSLDYRASNQPQHF. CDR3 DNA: TGTGCCAGCAGCTTAGATTACAGGGCTAGCAATCAGCCCCAGCATTTT.

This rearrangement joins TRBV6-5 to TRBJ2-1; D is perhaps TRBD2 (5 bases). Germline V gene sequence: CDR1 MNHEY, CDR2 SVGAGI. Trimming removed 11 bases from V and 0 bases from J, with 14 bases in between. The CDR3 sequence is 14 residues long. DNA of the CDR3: TGTGCCGGCCCTTCGGGGAGCTCCTACAATGAGCAGTTCTTC. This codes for CAGPSGSSYNEQFF.

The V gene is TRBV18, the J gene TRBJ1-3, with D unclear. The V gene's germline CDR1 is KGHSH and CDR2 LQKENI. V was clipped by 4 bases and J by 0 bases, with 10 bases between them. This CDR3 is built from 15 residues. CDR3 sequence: CASSRSGSSGNTIYF. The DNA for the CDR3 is TGTGCCAGCTCACGATCCGGGAGCTCTGGAAACACCATATATTTT.

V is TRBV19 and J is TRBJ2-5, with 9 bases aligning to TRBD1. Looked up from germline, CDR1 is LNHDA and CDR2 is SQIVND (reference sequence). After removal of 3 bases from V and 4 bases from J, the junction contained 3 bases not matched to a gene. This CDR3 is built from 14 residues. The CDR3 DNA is TGTGCCAGTAGTATCACAGGGGGCACAGAGACCCAGTACTTC. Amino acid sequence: CASSITGGTETQYF.

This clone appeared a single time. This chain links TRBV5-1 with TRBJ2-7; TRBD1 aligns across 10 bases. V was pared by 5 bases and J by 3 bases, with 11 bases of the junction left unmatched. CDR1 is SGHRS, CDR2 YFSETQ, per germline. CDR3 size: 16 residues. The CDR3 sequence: CASRGKPGQGFYEQYF. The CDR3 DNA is TGCGCCAGCAGGGGGAAACCGGGACAGGGGTTCTACGAGCAGTACTTC. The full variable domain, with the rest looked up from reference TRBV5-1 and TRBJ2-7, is KAGVTQTPRYLIKTRGQQVTLSCSPISGHRSVSWYQQTPGQGLQFLFEYFSETQRNKGNFPGRFSGRQFSNSRSEMNVSTLELGDSALYLCASRGKPGQGFYEQYFGPGTRLTVT.

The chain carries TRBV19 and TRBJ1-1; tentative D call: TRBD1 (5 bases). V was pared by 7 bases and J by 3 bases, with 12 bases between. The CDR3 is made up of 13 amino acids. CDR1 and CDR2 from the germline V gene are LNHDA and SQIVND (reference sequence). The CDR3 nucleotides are TGTGCCAGTAATCTTGGAGGGGACACTGAAGCTTTCTTT. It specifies CASNLGGDTEAFF. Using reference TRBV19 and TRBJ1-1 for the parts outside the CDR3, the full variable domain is DGGITQSPKYLFRKEGQNVTLSCEQNLNHDAMYWYRQDPGQGLRLIYYSQIVNDFQKGDIAEGYSVSREKKESFPLTVTSAQKNPTAFYLCASNLGGDTEAFFGQGTRLTVV.

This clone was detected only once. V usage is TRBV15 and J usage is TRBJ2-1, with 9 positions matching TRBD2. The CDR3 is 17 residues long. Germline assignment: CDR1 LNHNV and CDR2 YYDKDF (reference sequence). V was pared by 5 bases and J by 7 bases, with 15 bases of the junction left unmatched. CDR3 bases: TGTGCCACCAGCGGGATAGCGGGGGCCCCAGTGGGAAATGAGCAGTTCTTC. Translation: CATSGIAGAPVGNEQFF.

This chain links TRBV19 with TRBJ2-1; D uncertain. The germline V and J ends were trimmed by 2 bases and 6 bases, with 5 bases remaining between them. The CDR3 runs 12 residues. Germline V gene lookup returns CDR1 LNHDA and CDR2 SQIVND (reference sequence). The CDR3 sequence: CASSISRNEQFF. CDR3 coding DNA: TGTGCCAGTAGTATATCCCGCAATGAGCAGTTCTTC.